The rows below give T cell receptor beta chains drawn from one sample of a study of T-cell reconstitution after alpha-beta-depleted transplantation in children. TCRdb reprocessed the PCR reads with MiXCR, giving one entry per CDR3 protein. The table lists about a million distinct CDR3 sequences, roughly 29% of them singletons, with about 28% in the top ten. Sequenced material: PBMCs, mostly from graft donor cells, taken 360 days after TCRalphabeta/CD19-depleted stem cell transplant. Receptor source: a boy in the first two years of life who had a stem cell transplant for SCID, so the T cells may come from the graft donor. The CDR3 runs from the conserved cysteine through the conserved F or W. The order of the fields is CDR3 protein, J gene, V gene.

CDR3aa: CASSPRQYSGSETQYF
j_gene: TRBJ2-5
v_gene: TRBV11-2

CDR3aa: CASSLALLRVPYNEQFF
j_gene: TRBJ2-1
v_gene: TRBV7-9

CDR3aa: CASSSLRGGRETQYF
j_gene: TRBJ2-5
v_gene: TRBV5-1

CDR3aa: CASSQDRGTSPRDTQYF
j_gene: TRBJ2-3
v_gene: TRBV4-1

CDR3aa: CASTGQDISGANVLTF
j_gene: TRBJ2-6
v_gene: TRBV28

CDR3aa: CASSYSRAETQYF
j_gene: TRBJ2-5
v_gene: TRBV6-6

CDR3aa: CASSQEWGGDDSTDTQYF
j_gene: TRBJ2-3
v_gene: TRBV4-1

CDR3aa: CASSLGLQGSGANVLTF
j_gene: TRBJ2-6
v_gene: TRBV5-1

CDR3aa: CASSDGAVTSTDTQYF
j_gene: TRBJ2-3
v_gene: TRBV2

CDR3aa: CSVGFGDWETQYF
j_gene: TRBJ2-5
v_gene: TRBV29-1

CDR3aa: CASGPEGTPRGNEQFF
j_gene: TRBJ2-1
v_gene: TRBV12-5

CDR3aa: CATSRGLGLYF
j_gene: TRBJ2-7
v_gene: TRBV15

CDR3aa: CASSLDGGSRTEAFF
j_gene: TRBJ1-1
v_gene: TRBV5-1

CDR3aa: CASSTGGASDTQYF
j_gene: TRBJ2-3
v_gene: TRBV12-3/TRBV12-4

CDR3aa: CSVVILTGGYEQYF
j_gene: TRBJ2-7
v_gene: TRBV29-1

CDR3aa: CASSLGGEGYEQYF
j_gene: TRBJ2-7
v_gene: TRBV5-6

CDR3aa: CATGLGQGAANEQFF
j_gene: TRBJ2-1
v_gene: TRBV10-3

CDR3aa: CASTPGTNYEQYF
j_gene: TRBJ2-7
v_gene: TRBV12-3/TRBV12-4

CDR3aa: CACYRGSPHNEQFF
j_gene: TRBJ2-1
v_gene: TRBV12-3/TRBV12-4

CDR3aa: CASSSTAARETQYF
j_gene: TRBJ2-5
v_gene: TRBV5-1

CDR3aa: CATGGEERGPSYNEQFF
j_gene: TRBJ2-1
v_gene: TRBV28

CDR3aa: CASSYAAPGDSRETQYF
j_gene: TRBJ2-5
v_gene: TRBV6-5